Presented here are 13 T cell receptor beta chains from one specimen sequenced in a study of blood T cell repertoires in COVID-19. The table came from immunoSEQ multiplex PCR; TCRdb's copy has only in-frame clones and leaves some out. The sample lists about 59,000 clones; around 87% were seen once. Sequenced sample: peripheral blood. These receptors were collected from a man between 60 and 75 years old with active or convalescent COVID-19.

This rearrangement joins TRBV6-5 to TRBJ2-3, with 7 bases fitting TRBD2. The V gene end was trimmed by 7 bases and the J gene end by 0 bases; junction bases not matched to a gene: 7. Germline values: CDR1 MNHEY, CDR2 SVGAGI. CDR3 length: 15 residues. CDR3 sequence: CASKPRGESTDTQYF. The CDR3 DNA reads as TGTGCCAGCAAGCCACGGGGGGAAAGCACAGATACGCAGTATTTT.

J is TRBJ1-4 and V is TRBV6-6, with D uncertain. V was cut by 8 bases and J by 3 bases, with 7 bases left in between. The CDR3 is 12 residues long. Germline-derived CDR1 and CDR2 are MNHNY and SVGAGI (reference sequence). CDR3 nucleotide sequence: TGTGCCAGCCGAGGGCCTAATGAAAAACTGTTTTTT. This encodes CASRGPNEKLFF.

The V and J genes are TRBV6-1 and TRBJ1-6; unclear D gene. Germline CDR1 is MNHNS and CDR2 is SASEGT. Trimming removed 1 base from V and 7 bases from J, with 11 bases in between. The length of the CDR3 is 15 residues. The chain's CDR3 is CASSEVPSVNSPLHF. The CDR3 coding sequence is TGTGCCAGCAGTGAAGTCCCCTCAGTGAATTCACCCCTCCACTTT.

The gene calls are TRBV18 and TRBJ1-1; 8 bases align to TRBD1. Germline values: CDR1 KGHSH, CDR2 LQKENI. The CDR3 contains 17 residues. The V and J ends lost 0 bases and 3 bases, in that order; junction bases with no gene match: 9. The CDR3 is CASSPPLGQGPYTEAFF. The CDR3, as DNA: TGTGCCAGCTCACCACCTCTCGGACAGGGACCTTACACTGAAGCTTTCTTT.

V usage is TRBV9 and J usage is TRBJ1-4, with 7 bases identical to TRBD1. The trim removed 2 bases at V and 5 bases at J, leaving 6 bases unmatched. Germline CDR1 is SGDLS and CDR2 is YYNGEE. The CDR3 sequence is 15 residues long. The CDR3 region has the DNA TGTGCCAGCAGCGTCACGACAGGGACCAATGAAAAACTGTTTTTT. Amino acid sequence: CASSVTTGTNEKLFF.

This clone has a handful of counts. The chain carries TRBV18 and TRBJ2-7, with D perhaps matching TRBD1 (6 bases). Germline V lookup: CDR1 KGHSH, CDR2 LQKENI. This CDR3 region has 14 residues. The V gene lost 6 bases and the J gene lost 3 bases, with 15 bases spanning the gap. The CDR3 DNA reads as TGTGCCAGCTCCCCTCAGGGGCGCATCTACGAGCAGTACTTC. It is translated as CASSPQGRIYEQYF.

The chain recombines TRBV7-8 with TRBJ1-2; a weak D match, TRBD1 (6 bases). The V end was cut by 4 bases, the J end by 3 bases, with 21 bases between. Germline V CDR1 and CDR2: SGHVS, FQNEAQ. This CDR3 has 17 residues. The CDR3: CASSSPPDSKLDYGYTF. Here the CDR3 DNA reads TGTGCCAGCAGCTCCCCACCGGACAGCAAGCTTGACTATGGCTACACCTTC.

CDR3 region: CASHTSGGSSYNEQFF. CDR3 DNA sequence: TGCGCCAGCCACACTAGCGGGGGTAGCTCCTACAATGAGCAGTTCTTC. J is TRBJ2-1 and V is TRBV5-1; 11 positions agree with TRBD2. The V segment lost 7 bases and the J segment 0 bases; nucleotides outside the gene matches: 6. Per the germline V gene, CDR1 is SGHRS and CDR2 is YFSETQ. The CDR3 consists of 16 residues.

This clone was seen once. The V call is TRBV6-5, the J call TRBJ1-1; D is unresolved. The V gene lost 5 bases and the J gene lost 1 base, with 14 bases spanning the gap. Germline V gene lookup returns CDR1 MNHEY and CDR2 SVGAGI. CDR3 size: 15 residues. CDR3 bases: TGTGCCAGCAGTCCGCGTCCGGGTCGGAACACTGAAGCTTTCTTT. It encodes CASSPRPGRNTEAFF.

The chain couples TRBV3-1 (or the pseudogene TRBV3-2) to TRBJ1-2; possible D gene TRBD1, 6 bases. V gave up 4 bases and J gave up 3 bases, with 12 bases separating them. The CDR3 is 14 amino acids. Germline V gives CDR1 LGHDT, CDR2 YNNKEL (reference sequence). The chain's CDR3 is CASSRAQGYYGYTF. The CDR3 DNA is TGTGCCAGCAGCCGGGCACAGGGATACTATGGCTACACCTTC.

V is TRBV2 and J is TRBJ2-7, with TRBD1 matching 11 bases. The CDR3 length is 14 residues. With V trimmed by 7 bases and J by 5 bases, 7 bases remained unmatched. Germline lookup yields CDR1 SNHLY and CDR2 FYNNEI. The CDR3: CASTRTGGSDEQYF. DNA for the CDR3: TGTGCCAGCACCAGGACAGGGGGCAGCGACGAGCAGTACTTC.

This clone was detected a few times. The chain links TRBV6-5 to TRBJ1-1; unclear D gene. CDR3 size: 14 residues. Germline lookup yields CDR1 MNHEY and CDR2 SVGAGI. Trimming removed 0 bases at V and 1 base at J, with 6 bases between. CDR3 DNA: TGTGCCAGCAGTTACTCACAGAGGAACACTGAAGCTTTCTTT. Its protein product is CASSYSQRNTEAFF.

The chain has TRBV5-5 and TRBJ2-5; the D gene is possibly TRBD1 (5 bases). The germline CDR1 and CDR2 sequences are SGHKS and YYEKEE (reference sequence). CDR3 length: 14 amino acids. Trimming took off 4 bases at V and 1 base at J, with 11 bases between the two ends. CDR3 bases: TGTGCCAGCAGCCCGCGGCAGGGCCAAGAGACCCAGTACTTC. As protein: CASSPRQGQETQYF. The full variable domain, with the rest looked up from reference TRBV5-5 and TRBJ2-5, is DAGVTQSPTHLIKTRGQQVTLRCSPISGHKSVSWYQQVLGQGPQFIFQYYEKEERGRGNFPDRFSARQFPNYSSELNVNALLLGDSALYLCASSPRQGQETQYFGPGTRLLVL.